This TCR beta chain was retrieved from a study of blood T cell repertoires in COVID-19 (dated by TCRdb to 2018 to 2020). As for the study more broadly: Collaborator samples came from the United States, Italy and Spain and covered acute and convalescent phases of COVID-19. The dataset comprised deeply sampled blood TCRbeta repertoires from subjects exposed to, actively infected with, or recovered from COVID-19. HLA class I and class II types, where available, came from metadata supplied by the sample provider rather than from assay-based typing. The prospective study material was composed of cDNA or gDNA derived from T cells, B-cell-depleted T cells, or PBMCs. Samples were obtained from the ongoing ImmuneRACE study (first 160 participants) and from over 1,000 subjects provided by 6 global collaborators. The repertoires were released in a freely available public database meant as a resource for research on the immune response to SARS-CoV-2. Sample metadata almost always included a de-identified subject ID, COVID-19 status, age in years and sex.

TCRbeta CDR3 regions were amplified from genomic DNA using the immunoSEQ Assay, a bias-controlled multiplex PCR. In the source study's methods: Nucleated cell counts per sample were estimated from amplification of reference gene primers within the assay. To quantify the absolute abundance of each unique TCRbeta CDR3 rearrangement, sequence reads were collapsed and filtered. For each sample, productive Simpson clonality was calculated as the square root of Simpson's diversity index over productive rearrangements. TCRdb stores this immuneACCESS table with in-frame sequences only. Part of the clones is absent; in the studies checked, under half of the shortfall reflects unresolved V genes, and no reason is known for the rest. D and trimming come from the DNA, and the V and J calls and clone size come from that table. In all, the sample holds about 280,000 clones, and about 89% of those were seen once. About 4.2% of the sample is in the top ten clones.

Trimming takes 5 bases from V and 6 bases from J, and the germline ends sit 16 bases apart. The germline V gene encodes CDR1 SGHNT and CDR2 YYREEE (reference sequence). The CDR3 runs 14 residues from the cysteine to the phenylalanine. Only CDR3 DNA is held: 42 bases, read in frame from base 1. Study-wide findings and limitations: The quantity of clinical and demographic metadata differed by source and by participant and was supplied without curation.

Collaborating institutions collected whole blood in K2EDTA tubes following their own protocols. Collaborator samples were shipped for TCRbeta analysis as frozen whole blood, isolated PBMCs, or DNA extracted from either sample type. Details on this clone: This receptor's antigen is unknown. The sample holds no much larger clone one base away, and base qualities are not on file.

Sequenced material: peripheral blood. The rearranged chain carries TRBV5-4 and TRBJ2-3; matching of 7 bases hints at TRBD2 as the D gene. The sequence came from a man between 40 and 49 years old with acute or convalescent COVID-19. The nucleotides read TGTGCCAGCAGTACAGGGAGGGTTATGGATACGCAGTATTTT. Translated, this gives CASSTGRVMDTQYF.